This TCR beta chain was obtained from a study of T-cell reconstitution after alpha-beta-depleted transplantation in children. Study-wide findings and caveats: A year post-transplant, T-cell counts and diversity derived mostly from newly produced T cells. About two months after transplant, alpha-beta T cells reportedly came from several hundred expanded graft clones. It was surviving recipient T cells and thymic progenitors that gave some patients high TCRbeta diversity at day 60.

Germline V gene lookup returns CDR1 DFQATT and CDR2 SNEGSKA (reference sequence). CDR3 length: 16 residues. Trimming cost V 3 bases and J 4 bases; bases outside gene matches: 12. Unique molecular identifiers tagged the TCRbeta library. TCRdb reprocessed the PCR reads with MiXCR, giving one entry per CDR3 protein. The sample has a few hundred thousand distinct CDR3 sequences, 25% to 30% seen once. As for this clonotype: Its antigen is as yet unknown.

This clonotype was obtained from a boy under two years old with Wiskott-Aldrich syndrome, due to receive a stem cell transplant. This chain uses TRBV20-1 with TRBJ2-1; 7 positions match TRBD2. The starting material was PBMCs, obtained before TCRalphabeta/CD19-depleted stem cell transplant. As DNA, the CDR3 is TGCAGTGCTAGGGTCTCTGGCGGGAGTAGTTACAATGAGCAGTTCTTC. Amino acid sequence: CSARVSGGSSYNEQFF.